These 26 T cell receptor beta chains came from one sample sequenced in a study of blood T cell repertoires in COVID-19. Here immunoSEQ multiplex PCR was the method, and the copy in TCRdb shows in-frame clones only, minus some. The sample comprises roughly 59,000 clones, around 80% of which are singletons, and around 13% rests with the top ten. Sequences were obtained from peripheral blood. All receptors come from an elderly man with acute or convalescent COVID-19.

The chain uses TRBV3-1 (or the pseudogene TRBV3-2) and TRBJ1-4, with 7 bases lining up with TRBD1. Losses at the gene ends were 3 bases for V and 0 bases for J; bases not matched to a gene: 10. The CDR3 extends over 18 amino acids. Germline lookup yields CDR1 LGHDT and CDR2 YNNKEL (reference sequence). The DNA of the CDR3 is TGTGCCAGCAGCCATCGATATGAAGGGGGCCCAACTAATGAAAAACTGTTTTTT. It specifies CASSHRYEGGPTNEKLFF.

This clone showed up just a few times. This chain links TRBV19 with TRBJ2-2; 8 nucleotides match TRBD2. CDR1 is LNHDA and CDR2 is SQIVND in the germline V gene (reference sequence). With 5 bases clipped from V and 0 bases from J, the junction kept 5 bases outside the gene matches. The CDR3 spans 16 residues. CDR3 sequence reads: CASSLTSGANTGELFF. CDR3 sequence (DNA): TGTGCCAGTAGTCTTACTAGCGGAGCGAACACCGGGGAGCTGTTTTTT. The variable domain in full, with the rest retrieved from reference TRBV19 and TRBJ2-2, is DGGITQSPKYLFRKEGQNVTLSCEQNLNHDAMYWYRQDPGQGLRLIYYSQIVNDFQKGDIAEGYSVSREKKESFPLTVTSAQKNPTAFYLCASSLTSGANTGELFFGEGSRLTVL.

The chain recombines TRBV2 with TRBJ2-2, with TRBD1 identical over 7 bases. V was clipped by 10 bases and J by 4 bases; unmatched bases: 6. The CDR3 extends over 13 amino acids. CDR1 SNHLY and CDR2 FYNNEI come from the germline V gene. The CDR3 DNA reads TGTGCCACGCAAAACAGGGGCACCGGGGAGCTGTTTTTT. Protein sequence: CATQNRGTGELFF.

V usage is TRBV4-1 and J usage is TRBJ2-4; 8 bases match TRBD1. The CDR3 is made up of 17 amino acids. Trimming removed 4 bases from V and 7 bases from J; junction bases left unmatched: 15. Germline CDR1 and CDR2: MGHRA and YSYEKL. The CDR3 DNA is TGCGCCAGCAGCCGAGGTGCTCGGGACAGGAGTACGAACATTCAGTACTTC. Protein product: CASSRGARDRSTNIQYF.

The chain is built from TRBV5-8 and TRBJ2-6, with a weak D call TRBD1 (5 bases). Trimming cost V 2 bases and J 1 base, with 13 bases left between them. CDR1 is SGHTS, CDR2 YDEGEE, per germline. CDR3 length: 17 amino acids. Here the CDR3 DNA reads TGTGCCAGCAGCTTTTCGACAGTTGAATCTGGGGCCAACGTCCTGACTTTC. Its translation is CASSFSTVESGANVLTF.

In this sample, this clone turned up a few times. The genes are TRBV9 and TRBJ2-7, with 7 bases fitting TRBD2. Germline CDR1 reads SGDLS; CDR2 reads YYNGEE. CDR3 size: 15 residues. V lost 5 bases to trimming and J lost 5 bases; unmatched junction nucleotides: 13. CDR3 residues: CASSPEAGSRNEQYF. The CDR3 coding sequence is TGTGCCAGCAGTCCCGAAGCGGGATCGAGGAACGAGCAGTACTTC.

This clone has a handful of counts. The J gene is TRBJ2-3, the V gene TRBV4-2; TRBD2 might be the D (7 bases). The CDR3 runs 19 residues. The germline V and J ends were trimmed by 1 base and 3 bases, with 23 bases remaining between them. The germline CDR1 and CDR2 sequences are LGHNA and YNFKEQ. The CDR3 here is CASSQGGRGGGGGTDTQYF. The CDR3 DNA is TGTGCCAGCAGCCAAGGCGGACGTGGGGGGGGCGGAGGGACAGATACGCAGTATTTT.

The chain joins TRBV5-6 to TRBJ2-5, with 9 bases fitting TRBD1. The CDR3 runs to 15 residues. Germline V gene data show CDR1 as SGHDT and CDR2 as YYEEEE. V gave up 3 bases and J gave up 4 bases; unmatched junction bases: 7. The CDR3 DNA follows: TGTGCCAGCAGCTCCTGGGGGACAGGGATAGAGACCCAGTACTTC. It encodes CASSSWGTGIETQYF.

The chain recombines TRBV19 with TRBJ2-6; 7 bases are shared with TRBD1. This CDR3 comprises 18 residues. Germline loops: CDR1 LNHDA, CDR2 SQIVND (reference sequence). J gave up 3 bases and V 7 bases, and 15 bases lay outside the gene matches. CDR3 residues: CASTLQGAGGYGANVLTF. For the CDR3, the DNA is TGTGCCAGTACCCTTCAAGGGGCAGGGGGATATGGGGCCAACGTCCTGACTTTC.

This clone was seen once. The gene calls are TRBV15 and TRBJ1-5, with D tentatively TRBD1 (5 bases). Germline CDR1 LNHNV, CDR2 YYDKDF (reference sequence). V was shortened by 1 base and J by 8 bases, with 15 bases between the two germline ends. The CDR3 runs 15 residues. The CDR3 DNA reads TGTGCCACCAGCAGAGCAGGAGGGGCCGTTGAGCCCCAGCATTTT. This sequence encodes CATSRAGGAVEPQHF. Based on the CDR3 plus reference TRBV15 and TRBJ1-5, the full variable domain is DAMVIQNPRYQVTQFGKPVTLSCSQTLNHNVMYWYQQKSSQAPKLLFHYYDKDFNNEADTPDNFQSRRPNTSFCFLDIRSPGLGDTAMYLCATSRAGGAVEPQHFGDGTRLSIL.

V and J are TRBV24-1 and TRBJ2-1; weak D call: TRBD2 (5 bases). CDR1 is KGHDR, CDR2 SFDVKD, per germline. V lost 4 bases and J 13 bases, leaving 16 bases between the germline ends. The CDR3 spans 13 residues. The CDR3 is CATSDSRVPNQFF. CDR3 nucleotide sequence: TGTGCCACCAGTGACTCGAGGGTCCCCAACCAGTTCTTC.

V is TRBV27 and J is TRBJ2-1; D unresolved. Germline CDR1 and CDR2: MNHEY and SMNVEV (reference sequence). The length of the CDR3 is 15 residues. The V and J ends lost 2 bases and 4 bases respectively, with 12 bases between them. CDR3 region: CASSLSVNPYNEQFF. DNA for the CDR3: TGTGCCAGCAGTTTAAGCGTAAACCCTTACAATGAGCAGTTCTTC.

The V call is TRBV7-8, the J call TRBJ2-2; possibly TRBD1 for D (6 bases). The CDR3 loop spans 14 amino acids. CDR1 and CDR2 from the germline V gene are SGHVS and FQNEAQ. Trimming shortened V by 5 bases and J by 4 bases, and 11 bases separated the two germline ends. The DNA of the CDR3 is TGTGCCAGCAGCGACGGACAGAGCACCGGGGAGCTGTTTTTT. This translates into CASSDGQSTGELFF.

This chain joins TRBV15 and TRBJ2-2; maybe TRBD1 (7 bases). V lost 5 bases and J lost 4, with 14 bases in between. The CDR3 has 15 amino acids. CDR1 is LNHNV, CDR2 YYDKDF, per germline (reference sequence). CDR3 amino acids: CATSAGGLGTGELFF. The DNA of the CDR3 is TGTGCCACCAGCGCAGGGGGGTTGGGCACCGGGGAGCTGTTTTTT.

This clone showed up just a few times. The chain links TRBV11-2 to TRBJ1-2; TRBD1 matches 7 bases. After removal of 5 bases from V and 6 bases from J, the junction contained 6 bases not matched to a gene. CDR1 SGHAT and CDR2 FQNNGV come from the germline V gene. CDR3 length: 13 amino acids. The CDR3 loop is CASSRTGLNGYTF. CDR3 sequence (DNA): TGTGCCAGCAGCCGGACAGGCCTAAATGGCTACACCTTC.

This sequence joins TRBV5-1 and TRBJ1-1; D is uncertain. The CDR3 extends over 12 amino acids. CDR1 is SGHRS and CDR2 is YFSETQ in the germline V gene. V was clipped by 5 bases and J by 4 bases, with 9 bases between them. DNA of the CDR3: TGCGCCAGCAGAACGGAGGCCACTGAAGCTTTCTTT. Its protein product is CASRTEATEAFF.

The chain couples TRBV3-1 (or the pseudogene TRBV3-2) to TRBJ1-1, with D perhaps TRBD1 (5 bases). The CDR3 is 14 residues long. With 4 bases removed from V and 0 bases from J, the gap between germline ends came to 9 bases. Germline-derived CDR1 and CDR2 are LGHDT and YNNKEL (reference sequence). Here the CDR3 DNA reads TGTGCCAGCAGCCTGATAGGGGTGAACACTGAAGCTTTCTTT. Translated: CASSLIGVNTEAFF.

The genes are TRBV6-6 and TRBJ1-6; the match to TRBD1 covers 7 bases. The CDR3 runs 15 residues. Germline trimming cut 6 bases from V and 5 bases from J; bases unmatched to any gene: 7. CDR1 is MNHNY, CDR2 SVGAGI, per germline (reference sequence). The DNA for the CDR3 is TGTGCCAGCAGGGGAGACAGGGATAATAATTCACCCCTCCACTTT. Its protein is CASRGDRDNNSPLHF.

As concerns this clone: Other nucleotide sequences from this sample produce the same CDR3. This chain uses TRBV6-5 with TRBJ2-7; 8 bases agree with TRBD1. CDR1 is MNHEY and CDR2 is SVGAGI in the germline V gene. The ends lost 5 bases at V and 3 bases at J; junction bases unmatched: 3. CDR3 length: 13 amino acids. CDR3 region: CASSRQGIYEQYF. DNA of the CDR3: TGTGCCAGCAGTAGACAGGGGATCTACGAGCAGTACTTC.

This sequence joins TRBV18 and TRBJ1-5; D is unresolved. The germline CDR1 and CDR2 sequences are KGHSH and LQKENI. Trimming pared 3 bases from V and 0 bases from J, leaving 6 bases between. This CDR3 comprises 14 residues. CDR3 region: CASSPFSSNQPQHF. Here the CDR3 DNA reads TGTGCCAGCTCACCGTTCTCTAGCAATCAGCCCCAGCATTTT.

The V call is TRBV10-3, the J call TRBJ1-1; TRBD1 is a possible D gene (6 bases). Trimming stripped 10 bases from V and 1 base from J, with 16 bases between. The CDR3 runs to 14 residues. Germline V CDR1 and CDR2: ENHRY, SYGVKD. CDR3 region: CATTGARGNTEAFF. CDR3 coding DNA: TGTGCCACGACCGGGGCCAGGGGGAACACTGAAGCTTTCTTT.

J is TRBJ2-1 and V is TRBV30; D is unclear. Germline CDR1 and CDR2: GTSNPN and SVGIG (reference sequence). The length of the CDR3 is 14 residues. Trimming shortened V by 2 bases and J by 1 base, and 9 bases separated the two germline ends. In nucleotides, the CDR3 is TGTGCCTGGAGTTTGGCAACATCCTACAATGAGCAGTTCTTC. This codes for CAWSLATSYNEQFF.

In nucleotides, the CDR3 is TGTGCCAGCAGCCAAGAGAATCTAGCGGGGAACAATGAGCAGTTCTTC. Translating gives CASSQENLAGNNEQFF. The chain links TRBV3-1 (or the pseudogene TRBV3-2) to TRBJ2-1; 9 positions agree with TRBD2. Per the germline V gene, CDR1 is LGHDT and CDR2 is YNNKEL (reference sequence). The CDR3 consists of 16 residues. V shed 0 bases and J 5 bases; nucleotides not matched to a gene: 5.

This rearrangement joins TRBV5-1 to TRBJ2-1; the match to TRBD2 covers 8 bases. The V gene's germline CDR1 is SGHRS and CDR2 YFSETQ. The CDR3 covers 18 residues. J lost 7 bases, V lost 1 base, and 16 bases had no gene match. This CDR3 is CASSLMGRDGTRSNEQFF. For the CDR3, the DNA is TGCGCCAGCAGCTTGATGGGGAGGGACGGGACTAGATCGAATGAGCAGTTCTTC. Full variable domain (rest looked up from reference TRBV5-1 and TRBJ2-1): KAGVTQTPRYLIKTRGQQVTLSCSPISGHRSVSWYQQTPGQGLQFLFEYFSETQRNKGNFPGRFSGRQFSNSRSEMNVSTLELGDSALYLCASSLMGRDGTRSNEQFFGPGTRLTVL.

The rearrangement uses TRBV24-1 and TRBJ2-3; 9 nucleotides line up with TRBD1. This CDR3 is 16 amino acids long. The junction had 7 bases not matched to a gene; V was cut back by 3 bases and J by 4 bases. Germline V gene sequence: CDR1 KGHDR, CDR2 SFDVKD. The CDR3 nucleotides read TGTGCCACCAGTGATGGAGACTACAGGGGGCCAGATACGCAGTATTTT. Encoded protein: CATSDGDYRGPDTQYF.

The chain is built from TRBV12-3 or TRBV12-4 and TRBJ2-7, with D perhaps TRBD2 (6 bases). Trimming took off 5 bases at V and 7 bases at J, with 12 bases between the two ends. This CDR3 spans 12 amino acids. The CDR3 reads CASSRSGGEQYF. CDR3 nucleotides: TGTGCCAGCAGTCGTAGCGGAGGAGAGCAGTACTTC.